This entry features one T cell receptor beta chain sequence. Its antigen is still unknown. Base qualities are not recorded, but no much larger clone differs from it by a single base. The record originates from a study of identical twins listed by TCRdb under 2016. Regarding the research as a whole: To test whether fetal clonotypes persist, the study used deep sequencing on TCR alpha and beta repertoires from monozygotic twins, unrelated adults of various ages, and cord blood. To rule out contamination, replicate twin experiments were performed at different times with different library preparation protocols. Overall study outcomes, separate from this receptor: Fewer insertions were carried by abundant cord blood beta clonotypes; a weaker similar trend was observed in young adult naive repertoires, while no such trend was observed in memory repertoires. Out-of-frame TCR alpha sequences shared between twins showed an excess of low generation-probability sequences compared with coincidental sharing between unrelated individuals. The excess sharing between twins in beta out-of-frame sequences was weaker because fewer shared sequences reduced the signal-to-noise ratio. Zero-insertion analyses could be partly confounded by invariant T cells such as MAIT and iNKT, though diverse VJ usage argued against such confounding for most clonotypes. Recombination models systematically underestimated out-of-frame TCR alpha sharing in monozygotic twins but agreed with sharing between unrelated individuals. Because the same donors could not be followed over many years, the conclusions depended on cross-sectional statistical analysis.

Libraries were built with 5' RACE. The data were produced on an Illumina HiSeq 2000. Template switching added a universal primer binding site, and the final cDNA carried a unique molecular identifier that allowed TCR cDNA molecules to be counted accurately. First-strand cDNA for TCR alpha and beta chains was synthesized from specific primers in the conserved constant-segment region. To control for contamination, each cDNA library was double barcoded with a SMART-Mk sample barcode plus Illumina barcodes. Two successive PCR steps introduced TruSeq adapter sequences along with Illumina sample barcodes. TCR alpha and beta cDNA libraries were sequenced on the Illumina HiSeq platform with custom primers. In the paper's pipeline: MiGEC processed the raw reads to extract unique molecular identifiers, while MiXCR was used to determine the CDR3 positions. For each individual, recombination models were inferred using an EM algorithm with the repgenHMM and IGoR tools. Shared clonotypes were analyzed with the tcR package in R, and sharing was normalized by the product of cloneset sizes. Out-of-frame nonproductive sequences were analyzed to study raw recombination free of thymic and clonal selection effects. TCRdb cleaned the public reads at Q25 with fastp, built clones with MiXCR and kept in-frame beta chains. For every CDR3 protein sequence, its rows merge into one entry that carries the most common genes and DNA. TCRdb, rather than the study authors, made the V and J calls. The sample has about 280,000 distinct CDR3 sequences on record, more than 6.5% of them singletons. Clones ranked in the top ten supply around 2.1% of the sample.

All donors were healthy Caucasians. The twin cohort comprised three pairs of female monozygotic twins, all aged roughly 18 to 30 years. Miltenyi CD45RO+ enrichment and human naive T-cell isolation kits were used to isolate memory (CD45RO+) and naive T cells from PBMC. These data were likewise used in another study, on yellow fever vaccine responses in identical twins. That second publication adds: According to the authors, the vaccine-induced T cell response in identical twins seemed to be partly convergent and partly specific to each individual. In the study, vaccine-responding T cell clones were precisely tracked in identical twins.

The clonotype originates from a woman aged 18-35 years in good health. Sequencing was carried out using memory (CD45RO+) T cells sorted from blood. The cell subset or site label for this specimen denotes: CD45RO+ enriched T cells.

The nucleotides read TGCAGTGCAGAGACTGCGGGAGTGAATACGCAGTATTTT. It translates as CSAETAGVNTQYF. This sequence uses TRBV20-1 and TRBJ2-3; TRBD2 matches 7 bases in the middle. The CDR3 runs 13 amino acids, cysteine and phenylalanine included. The CDR3 DNA has 39 bases and is translated from base 1. Trimmed from V: 6 bases; trimmed from J: 7 bases; junction bases lacking a gene match: 10. Per the germline V gene (reference sequence), DFQATT is the CDR1 and SNEGSKA is the CDR2.